This entry features one T cell receptor beta chain sequence. What it recognizes is unknown. This sample was taken from a study of naive and memory T cell subsets. Study-wide results and limits: Especially in CD8 cells, naive repertoires contained a few larger clonotypes, possibly CD45RA-re-expressing memory cells.

The beta constant-region primer was an equimolar mix of two oligonucleotides covering TRBC1 and TRBC2. TCRdb reprocessed the UMI-ligation and nested PCR reads with MiXCR, giving one entry per CDR3 protein. The repertoire includes 140,000 to 150,000 distinct CDR3 sequences, over 15% of them detected once, and 0.14% sits in the top ten. Germline V gene data show CDR1 as MNHEY and CDR2 as SVGAGI. The CDR3 has 12 amino acids. V lost 9 bases to trimming and J lost 5 bases, with 11 bases between them. The sequenced sample was naive CD4+ T cells from blood. V and J are TRBV6-5 and TRBJ2-1; D is possibly TRBD1 (5 bases). The sequence derives from a human donor in good health. This CDR3 is CASGYRNNEQFF. DNA for the CDR3: TGTGCCAGTGGCTACAGGAACAATGAGCAGTTCTTC.